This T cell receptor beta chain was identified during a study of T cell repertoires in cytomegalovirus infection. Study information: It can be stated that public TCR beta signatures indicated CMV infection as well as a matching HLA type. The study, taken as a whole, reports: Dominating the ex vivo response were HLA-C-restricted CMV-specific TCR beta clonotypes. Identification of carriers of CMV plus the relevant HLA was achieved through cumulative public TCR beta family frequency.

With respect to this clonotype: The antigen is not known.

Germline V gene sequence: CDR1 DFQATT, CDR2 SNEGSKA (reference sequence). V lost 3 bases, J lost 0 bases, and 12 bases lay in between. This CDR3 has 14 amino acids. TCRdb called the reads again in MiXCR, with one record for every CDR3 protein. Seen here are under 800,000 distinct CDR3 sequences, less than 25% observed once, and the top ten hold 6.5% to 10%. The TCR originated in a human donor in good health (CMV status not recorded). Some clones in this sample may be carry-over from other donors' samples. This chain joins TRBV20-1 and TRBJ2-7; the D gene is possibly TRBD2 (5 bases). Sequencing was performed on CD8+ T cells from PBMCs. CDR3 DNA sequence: TGCAGTGCTAGGGTGGGAGCGAGCTCCTACGAGCAGTACGTC. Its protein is CSARVGASSYEQYV.